The rows below give T cell receptor beta chains drawn from one sample of a study of cytomegalovirus exposure and HLA in healthy donors. The assay was immunoSEQ multiplex PCR, and TCRdb's table has in-frame clones only and misses some. The profile covers approximately 190,000 clones, with about 81% appearing a single time and approximately 2% taken by the ten largest. Sequencing used PBMCs. Every receptor here comes from a young woman in good health and CMV-seropositive. Both conserved end residues are part of each CDR3. Each record gives: D gene, clone size, V gene, J gene, CDR3 protein, CDR3 DNA. The D gene is left open where the match is weak. Clone size is given for some rows only: seen once, a few or many times, or a class if the clone is expanded.

TRBD1	once	TRBV5-6	TRBJ1-1	CASSLVQGAEAFF	TGTGCCAGCAGCTTGGTTCAGGGGGCTGAAGCTTTCTTT
.	.	TRBV9	TRBJ2-1	CASSVGGTADEQFF	TGTGCCAGCAGCGTAGGGGGCACGGCGGATGAGCAGTTCTTC
.	.	TRBV10-1	TRBJ2-1	CASSESKADYNEQFF	TGCGCCAGCAGTGAGTCGAAGGCGGACTACAATGAGCAGTTCTTC
TRBD1	.	TRBV7-9	TRBJ1-2	CASSLDRFDRGMYGYTF	TGTGCCAGCAGCCTCGACCGTTTTGACAGGGGGATGTATGGCTACACCTTC
TRBD2	.	TRBV6-6	TRBJ2-5	CATSRTRQETQYF	TGTGCCACGAGCCGGACTAGACAAGAGACCCAGTACTTC
.	.	TRBV6-6	TRBJ2-1	CASSYSGDEQFF	TGTGCCAGCAGTTACTCGGGAGATGAGCAGTTCTTC
.	.	TRBV30	TRBJ1-1	CAWSNNWEAFF	TGTGCCTGGAGTAATAACTGGGAGGCTTTCTTT
.	.	TRBV29-1	TRBJ1-1	CSVVWRGVDTEAFF	TGCAGCGTTGTCTGGCGGGGAGTAGACACTGAAGCTTTCTTT
.	few	TRBV9	TRBJ1-3	CASSVVGDSGNTIYF	TGTGCCAGCAGCGTTGTCGGGGACTCTGGAAACACCATATATTTT
.	.	TRBV4-1	TRBJ2-7	CASSQALPSDGLTYEQYF	TGCGCCAGCAGCCAAGCTCTCCCATCGGACGGACTAACCTACGAGCAGTACTTC
TRBD2	few	TRBV29-1	TRBJ2-3	CSVERAGGAGPDTQYF	TGCAGCGTTGAGAGGGCGGGGGGCGCTGGCCCAGATACGCAGTATTTT
.	.	TRBV5-6	TRBJ1-3	CASSFFLSGNTIYF	TGTGCCAGCAGCTTTTTCCTATCTGGAAACACCATATATTTT
TRBD1	.	TRBV4-3	TRBJ1-4	CASSQDRGHGSEKLFF	TGCGCCAGCAGCCAGGACAGGGGGCACGGTTCGGAAAAACTGTTTTTT
.	.	TRBV19	TRBJ1-2	CASSIRRTAVGYGYTF	TGTGCCAGTAGTATAAGAAGAACAGCCGTTGGCTATGGCTACACCTTC
.	.	TRBV18	TRBJ2-1	CASSPGQNNEQFF	TGTGCCAGCTCACCCGGACAGAACAATGAGCAGTTCTTC
.	once	TRBV2	TRBJ1-1	CASSRRENTEAFF	TGTGCCAGCAGTCGGAGGGAGAACACTGAAGCTTTCTTT
TRBD1	.	TRBV5-1	TRBJ1-1	CASRQGTEAFF	TGCGCCAGCCGACAGGGCACAGAAGCTTTCTTT
.	.	TRBV7-9	TRBJ2-5	CASSLEYRDRETQYF	TGTGCCAGCAGCTTGGAGTACAGGGATAGGGAGACCCAGTACTTC
.	.	TRBV7-2	TRBJ2-3	CASSLAGTGGITDTQYF	TGTGCCAGCAGCTTAGCGGGAACGGGGGGCATTACAGATACGCAGTATTTT
.	.	TRBV2	TRBJ1-1	CASSERVENTEAFF	TGTGCCAGCAGTGAACGGGTAGAGAACACTGAAGCTTTCTTT
TRBD1	.	TRBV6-1	TRBJ2-1	CASRQGAYYEQFF	TGTGCCAGCAGGCAGGGGGCTTATTATGAGCAGTTCTTC
TRBD2	.	TRBV5-1	TRBJ2-2	CASSYSTSGASNTGELFF	TGCGCCAGCAGCTACTCAACTAGCGGGGCCTCGAACACCGGGGAGCTGTTTTTT
.	.	TRBV5-1	TRBJ1-1	CASNPAGLSGTEAFF	TGCGCCAGCAACCCCGCGGGGCTCTCGGGCACTGAAGCTTTCTTT
.	.	TRBV9	TRBJ1-4	CASSLEGATNEKLFF	TGTGCCAGCAGCCTCGAGGGGGCAACTAATGAAAAACTGTTTTTT
TRBD2	few	TRBV19	TRBJ2-3	CASSGGGAGEGGTQYF	TGTGCCAGTAGTGGCGGGGGGGCGGGGGAAGGGGGTACGCAGTATTTT
TRBD1	.	TRBV27	TRBJ1-2	CASRYRDSPYGYTF	TGTGCCAGCAGATACCGGGACAGCCCCTATGGCTACACCTTC
.	.	TRBV19	TRBJ2-2	CASISWGHGGNTGELFF	TGTGCCAGTATATCGTGGGGGCATGGTGGAAACACCGGGGAGCTGTTTTTT
TRBD2	.	TRBV11-1	TRBJ2-1	CASSMGLAGDSYNEQFF	TGTGCCAGCAGCATGGGACTAGCGGGGGACTCCTACAATGAGCAGTTCTTC
.	few	TRBV4-3	TRBJ2-3	CASSLRSGDTDTQYF	TGCGCCAGCAGCCTAAGATCCGGGGACACAGATACGCAGTATTTT
.	few	TRBV6-5	TRBJ1-1	CASLAGDTEAFF	TGTGCCAGCCTGGCAGGGGACACTGAAGCTTTCTTT
TRBD1	.	TRBV7-9	TRBJ1-4	CASSIRQGAMNEKLFF	TGTGCCAGCAGCATCAGACAGGGGGCTATGAATGAAAAACTGTTTTTT
.	.	TRBV6-1	TRBJ2-5	CASSKETQYF	TGTGCCAGCAGCAAAGAGACCCAGTACTTC
TRBD1	.	TRBV5-6	TRBJ2-5	CASSGDTGAGETQYF	TGTGCCAGCAGCGGAGACACAGGGGCGGGAGAGACCCAGTACTTC